This entry lists 23 T cell receptor beta chains sequenced from one sample in a study of shared clonotypes between healthy human individuals. As defined, naive CD8 cells were CD45RO-negative and positively selected for CCR7, with terminally differentiated effector memory CD45RA+ cells excluded. This table comes from immunoSEQ multiplex PCR, and its TCRdb copy is limited to in-frame clones, with some not included. The data contain some 740,000 clones, 80% to 95% of them seen just once; the ten biggest clones take up approximately 25%. Source material: naive CD8+ T cells sorted from blood. These receptors were collected from a man aged 25 to 40 in good health.

CDR3 bases: TGTGCCAGCAGTTACTGGTTAGCGGAAGAAGAGACCCAGTACTTC. This gives the protein CASSYWLAEEETQYF. The chain couples TRBV6-5 to TRBJ2-5; weak D call: TRBD2 (6 bases). V lost 1 base and J lost 3, with 12 bases in between. From germline, CDR1 is MNHEY and CDR2 SVGAGI. The CDR3 runs 15 residues.

The genes are TRBV28 and TRBJ2-1; D is uncertain. Germline CDR1 reads MDHEN; CDR2 reads SYDVKM. This CDR3 spans 17 amino acids. V was trimmed by 5 bases and J by 4 bases, leaving 21 bases between them. CDR3 sequence reads: CASSRISGHLAYNEQFF. The CDR3 bases are TGTGCCAGCAGTCGAATCTCGGGCCATCTGGCGTACAATGAGCAGTTCTTC.

This chain connects TRBV4-1 to TRBJ2-3; D uncertain. The CDR3 length is 14 residues. V was cut by 4 bases and J by 2 bases, with 10 bases left in between. From germline, CDR1 is MGHRA and CDR2 YSYEKL. CDR3 bases: TGCGCCAGCAGCCCACAGACGGACACAGATACGCAGTATTTT. Translation: CASSPQTDTDTQYF.

In its sample, this clone was seen once. This chain joins TRBV5-1 and TRBJ2-1; TRBD1 agrees at 8 bases. The CDR3 has 13 amino acids. Germline V lookup: CDR1 SGHRS, CDR2 YFSETQ. J lost 8 bases, V lost 5 bases, and 6 bases had no gene match. CDR3 DNA: TGCGCCAGCAGGGAGCGACAGGGGTATGAGCAGTTCTTC. This gives the protein CASRERQGYEQFF.

The rearrangement uses TRBV30 and TRBJ2-7; 9 bases match TRBD1. Germline values: CDR1 GTSNPN, CDR2 SVGIG (reference sequence). The CDR3 loop spans 17 amino acids. After removal of 1 base from V and 3 bases from J, the junction contained 13 bases not matched to a gene. In nucleotides, the CDR3 is TGTGCCTGGAGTGCGGCCCGATCCGGGACAGGGCGCTACGAGCAGTACTTC. This translates into CAWSAARSGTGRYEQYF.

V usage is TRBV19 and J usage is TRBJ2-7; TRBD1 matches at 7 bases. V lost 6 bases to trimming and J lost 0 bases; unmatched junction nucleotides: 11. This CDR3 contains 16 residues. Germline loops: CDR1 LNHDA, CDR2 SQIVND (reference sequence). The CDR3 sequence: CASRPRSTGSSYEQYF. In nucleotides, the CDR3 is TGTGCCAGTAGACCTCGATCGACAGGGAGCTCCTACGAGCAGTACTTC. The full variable domain, with the rest looked up from reference TRBV19 and TRBJ2-7, is DGGITQSPKYLFRKEGQNVTLSCEQNLNHDAMYWYRQDPGQGLRLIYYSQIVNDFQKGDIAEGYSVSREKKESFPLTVTSAQKNPTAFYLCASRPRSTGSSYEQYFGPGTRLTVT.

V is TRBV30 and J is TRBJ2-1, with D maybe TRBD2 (7 bases). The germline V gene has CDR1 GTSNPN and CDR2 SVGIG (reference sequence). The CDR3 contains 14 residues. V lost 0 bases and J lost 3, with 9 bases in between. CDR3 in amino acids: CAWSVGGDYNEQFF. In DNA form, the CDR3 reads TGTGCCTGGAGTGTAGGGGGGGACTACAATGAGCAGTTCTTC.

V gene TRBV13 combines with J gene TRBJ2-7; 12 bases are shared with TRBD2. The germline gives CDR1 PRHDT, CDR2 FYEKMQ (reference sequence). Trimming cost V 6 bases and J 7 bases; bases outside gene matches: 10. The CDR3 runs 15 residues. Here the CDR3 DNA reads TGTGCCAGCAGGAATCCGGGACTAGCGGGTCCGGAGCAGTACTTC. Amino acid sequence: CASRNPGLAGPEQYF.

The V gene is TRBV9, the J gene TRBJ2-1; maybe TRBD1 (6 bases). V dropped 5 bases and J dropped 8 bases, with 14 bases sitting between them. Germline CDR1 and CDR2: SGDLS and YYNGEE. This CDR3 has 13 amino acids. The CDR3 protein is CASSGGQRHEQFF. In DNA form, the CDR3 reads TGTGCCAGCAGTGGGGGACAACGGCATGAGCAGTTCTTC.

The chain carries TRBV27 and TRBJ2-7; no firm D call. V was trimmed by 10 bases and J by 0 bases, leaving 19 bases between them. The germline CDR1 and CDR2 sequences are MNHEY and SMNVEV (reference sequence). The CDR3 consists of 15 residues. This chain's CDR3 is CATGPLWGISYEQYF. Here the CDR3 DNA reads TGTGCCACCGGGCCCCTGTGGGGAATCTCCTACGAGCAGTACTTC.

The chain has TRBV7-6 and TRBJ2-3; the D is unclear. Germline CDR1 and CDR2: SGHVS and FNYEAQ. V shed 1 base and J shed 5 bases, with 10 bases lying between them. The CDR3 length is 14 residues. In nucleotides, the CDR3 is TGTGCCAGCAGCTTAGGGTCCGATGTAGATACGCAGTATTTT. Its protein product is CASSLGSDVDTQYF.

The chain links TRBV7-3 to TRBJ2-5, with 7 bases lining up with TRBD1. V was clipped by 5 bases and J by 5 bases; unmatched bases: 5. Germline V gene sequence: CDR1 SGHTA, CDR2 FQGTGA. The CDR3 runs 13 residues. CDR3 amino acids: CASSRGQRETQYF. CDR3 bases: TGTGCCAGCAGCCGGGGACAGCGGGAGACCCAGTACTTC.

The chain is built from TRBV6-1 and TRBJ2-3, with D perhaps matching TRBD2 (5 bases). Germline CDR1 and CDR2: MNHNS and SASEGT. The CDR3 is made up of 16 amino acids. V was cut by 2 bases and J by 4 bases, with 16 bases left in between. The CDR3 DNA sequence: TGTGCCAGCAGTGAAAGGCTAGCTCCCAACCCAGATACGCAGTATTTT. It yields the protein CASSERLAPNPDTQYF.

J is TRBJ1-5 and V is TRBV6-6; tentatively, D is TRBD1 (5 bases). Germline V gives CDR1 MNHNY, CDR2 SVGAGI (reference sequence). V was shortened by 6 bases and J by 4 bases, with 16 bases between the two germline ends. This CDR3 has 15 residues. The CDR3 DNA follows: TGTGCCAGCAGCCTTGGACCAGGGATGAATCAGCCCCAGCATTTT. Translation gives CASSLGPGMNQPQHF.

Turning to this clone: Distinct nucleotide sequences in the sample also encode this CDR3. The V and J genes are TRBV11-2 and TRBJ2-7, with TRBD2 as a possible D gene (6 bases). Per germline, CDR1 SGHAT and CDR2 FQNNGV. Trimming stripped 4 bases from V and 0 bases from J, with 7 bases between. CDR3 length: 13 amino acids. The CDR3 DNA is TGTGCCAGCAGCTCCGGGAGCTCCTACGAGCAGTACTTC. Translation gives CASSSGSSYEQYF.

The chain has TRBV29-1 and TRBJ2-1, with TRBD2 identical over 9 bases. The CDR3 has 15 amino acids. Losses at the gene ends were 3 bases for V and 8 bases for J; bases not matched to a gene: 11. Germline-derived CDR1 and CDR2 are SQVTM and ANQGSEA. CDR3 DNA sequence: TGCAGCGTTGAGAGGCGAGCGGGAGGAGAGTATGAGCAGTTCTTC. This sequence encodes CSVERRAGGEYEQFF.

The J gene is TRBJ1-2, the V gene TRBV6-1, with 9 bases that match TRBD1. V was pared by 8 bases and J by 8 bases, with 6 bases of the junction left unmatched. The CDR3 runs 12 residues. Germline assignment: CDR1 MNHNS and CDR2 SASEGT. The CDR3 coding sequence is TGTGCCAGCCTACAGGGGGCACAGGGCTACACCTTC. Amino acids: CASLQGAQGYTF.

The CDR3: CASAGYSYEQYF. The DNA for the CDR3 is TGTGCCAGCGCTGGCTACTCCTACGAGCAGTACTTC. The chain combines TRBV28 with TRBJ2-7; D is undetermined. Trimming left V 8 bases short and J 0 bases short, with 8 bases between. Germline lookup yields CDR1 MDHEN and CDR2 SYDVKM. This CDR3 has 12 residues.

This rearrangement joins TRBV27 to TRBJ2-7; 8 bases agree with TRBD2. V was clipped by 2 bases and J by 4 bases; unmatched bases: 4. Germline lookup yields CDR1 MNHEY and CDR2 SMNVEV (reference sequence). The CDR3 extends over 14 amino acids. This chain's CDR3 is CASSLSGSTYEQYF. Written as DNA, the CDR3 is TGTGCCAGCAGTTTAAGCGGGAGCACTTACGAGCAGTACTTC.

The V gene is TRBV6-6, the J gene TRBJ2-3; 10 bases are a match to TRBD2. This CDR3 spans 15 amino acids. V shed 3 bases and J 3 bases; nucleotides not matched to a gene: 3. Per germline, CDR1 MNHNY and CDR2 SVGAGI (reference sequence). CDR3 loop: CASSYGTSETDTQYF. DNA for the CDR3: TGTGCCAGCAGTTATGGGACTAGCGAAACAGATACGCAGTATTTT.

V usage is TRBV18 and J usage is TRBJ1-1; 10 bases are a match to TRBD1. This CDR3 contains 12 residues. Trimming at V came to 7 bases and at J to 9 bases, leaving 5 bases not matched to a gene. Germline loops: CDR1 KGHSH, CDR2 LQKENI. Here the CDR3 reads CASFRQGAQAFF. For the CDR3, the DNA is TGTGCCAGCTTCAGACAGGGGGCGCAAGCTTTCTTT.

This chain connects TRBV6-1 to TRBJ2-7; D not certain. Germline V gene lookup returns CDR1 MNHNS and CDR2 SASEGT. V lost 1 base to trimming and J lost 3 bases, with 13 bases between them. The CDR3 sequence is 15 residues long. This chain's CDR3 is CASSEGVGLGYEQYF. The CDR3 DNA follows: TGTGCCAGCAGTGAAGGTGTAGGGTTGGGCTACGAGCAGTACTTC.

The V and J genes are TRBV7-2 and TRBJ2-5; 8 bases match TRBD2. The CDR3 covers 16 residues. The ends lost 5 bases at V and 5 bases at J; junction bases unmatched: 13. Germline V lookup: CDR1 SGHTA, CDR2 FQGNSA. The chain's CDR3 is CASSHPRASGWETQYF. In DNA form, the CDR3 reads TGTGCCAGCAGCCACCCGCGGGCTAGCGGGTGGGAGACCCAGTACTTC.